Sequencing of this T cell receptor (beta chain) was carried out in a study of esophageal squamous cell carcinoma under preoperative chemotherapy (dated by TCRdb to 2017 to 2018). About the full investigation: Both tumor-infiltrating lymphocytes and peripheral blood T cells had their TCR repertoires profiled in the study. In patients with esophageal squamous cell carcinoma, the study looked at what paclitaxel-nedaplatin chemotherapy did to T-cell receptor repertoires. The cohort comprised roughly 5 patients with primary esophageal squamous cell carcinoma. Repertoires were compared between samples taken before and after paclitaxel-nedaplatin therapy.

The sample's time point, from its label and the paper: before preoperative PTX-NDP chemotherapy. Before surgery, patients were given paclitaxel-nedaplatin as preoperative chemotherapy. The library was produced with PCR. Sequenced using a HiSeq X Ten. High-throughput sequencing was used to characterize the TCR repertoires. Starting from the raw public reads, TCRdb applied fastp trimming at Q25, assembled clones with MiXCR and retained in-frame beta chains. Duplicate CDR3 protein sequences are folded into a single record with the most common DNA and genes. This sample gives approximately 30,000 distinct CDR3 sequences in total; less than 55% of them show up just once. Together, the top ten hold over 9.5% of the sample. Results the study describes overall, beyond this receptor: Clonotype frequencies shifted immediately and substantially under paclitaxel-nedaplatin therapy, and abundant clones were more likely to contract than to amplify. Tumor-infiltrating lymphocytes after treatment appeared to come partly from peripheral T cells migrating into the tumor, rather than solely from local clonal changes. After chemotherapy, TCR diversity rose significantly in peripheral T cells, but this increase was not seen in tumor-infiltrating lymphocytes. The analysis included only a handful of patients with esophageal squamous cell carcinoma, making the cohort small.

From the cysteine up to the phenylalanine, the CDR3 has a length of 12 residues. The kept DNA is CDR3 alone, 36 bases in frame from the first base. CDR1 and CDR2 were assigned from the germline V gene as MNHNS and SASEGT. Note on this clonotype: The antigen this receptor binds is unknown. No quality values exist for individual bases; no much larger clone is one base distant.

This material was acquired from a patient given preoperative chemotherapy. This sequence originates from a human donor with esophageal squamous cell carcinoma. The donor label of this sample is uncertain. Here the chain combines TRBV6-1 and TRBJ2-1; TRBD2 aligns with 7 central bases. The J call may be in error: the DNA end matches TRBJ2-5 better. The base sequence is TGTGCCAGCTATCGGGAGGCGGGGGCCCAGTACTTC. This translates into CASYREAGAQYF.